What follows describes a single TCR beta chain. Germline V gives CDR1 SGHVT, CDR2 SQSDAQ. The germline V and J ends were trimmed by 3 bases and 5 bases, with 14 bases remaining between them. The CDR3 consists of 14 residues. This entry belongs to a study of blood T cell repertoires in COVID-19. Study-level background: The origin of the acute and convalescent COVID-19 samples was the United States, Italy and Spain. PBMCs, B-cell-depleted T cells, or T cells provided the cDNA or gDNA that made up the material.

In the authors' methods: Using reference gene primer amplification, nucleated cell counts were estimated. Some clones are missing from TCRdb's copy, which holds only in-frame ones; the method was immunoSEQ multiplex PCR. V, J and clone size were drawn from that table, and D and trimming were deduced from the DNA. The sample includes 40,000 to 60,000 clones, around 87% of them seen just once. Material for sequencing was peripheral blood. This clonotype was obtained from a man in his forties or fifties with active COVID-19. The V gene is TRBV7-4, the J gene TRBJ2-7; D is possibly TRBD2 (6 bases). The CDR3 nucleotides are TGTGCCAGCAGCTTCCGCGGGACCGTAGACGAGCAGTACTTC. Its translation: CASSFRGTVDEQYF.